The subject of this entry is one TCR beta chain. Its specificity is not known. These data belong to a study of cytomegalovirus exposure and HLA in healthy donors. Primers for the PCR totalled 60 Vbeta and 13 Jbeta. This table comes from immunoSEQ multiplex PCR, and its TCRdb copy is limited to in-frame clones, with some not included. The sample has some 150,000 clones, about 62% seen once; the top ten hold around 2.9%. Broader study findings: TRBV6-2, TRBV6-3 and other indistinguishable V segments were excluded. The records held CMV serostatus as the only immune exposure information. In a later analysis, an Asian-associated ancestry cluster reportedly showed fewer N-insertions than the approximately 660-donor mean. Presence/absence analyses supposed approximately even sequencing depth among donors.

The CDR3 covers 15 residues. Looked up from germline, CDR1 is SSHAT and CDR2 is FNYEAQ (reference sequence). Unmatched junction bases numbered 4, after V lost 5 bases and J lost 1 base. The chain employs TRBV7-7 and TRBJ2-2; 7 bases fit TRBD1. The sequencing input was PBMCs. This TCR derives from a man between 35 and 55 years old in good health and CMV-seronegative. For the CDR3, the DNA is TGTGCCAGCAGCCAAAGGACAGGGAACACCGGGGAGCTGTTTTTT. Protein: CASSQRTGNTGELFF.